A single sample gave rise to the 22 T cell receptor beta chains below, sequenced in a study of regulatory T cells in long-lasting Graves disease (dated by TCRdb to the early 2020s). The sample's time point label, in plain terms: persistent/refractory GD, antithyroid drugs over 5 years with positive TRAb. RNA was extracted from PBMCs in TRIzol for both TCR sequencing and RNA sequencing. Library preparation used multiplex PCR. Sequencing instrument: Illumina HiSeq 4000. TCR beta libraries were built with iRepertoire HTBI primers and Arm-PCR amplification of CDR3 regions. The public reads were reanalyzed by TCRdb: fastp trimming at Q25, MiXCR alignment, in-frame beta chains only. Rows matching on CDR3 protein sequence are summarized as one entry with the most common DNA and genes. This sample gives roughly 450,000 distinct CDR3 sequences in total; 20% to 30% of them show up just once. Roughly 26% of the sample goes to the ten largest clones.

The sample was peripheral blood mononuclear cells (PBMCs), taken when the disease was refractory, from a patient treated with antithyroid drugs. The receptors were gathered from a female donor with Graves disease.

The chain employs TRBV7-2 and TRBJ2-2, with D tentatively TRBD1 (5 bases). The CDR3 extends over 16 amino acids. Trimming removed 2 bases from V and 1 base from J, with 11 bases in between. Germline V gene data show CDR1 as SGHTA and CDR2 as FQGNSA. This CDR3 is CASSLTWTLNTGELFF. For the CDR3, the DNA is TGTGCCAGCAGCTTAACTTGGACATTGAACACCGGGGAGCTGTTTTTT.

The chain links TRBV5-1 to TRBJ2-2; D is unclear. V was trimmed by 1 base and J by 3 bases, leaving 13 bases between them. From germline, CDR1 is SGHRS and CDR2 YFSETQ. The CDR3 covers 16 residues. The CDR3 coding sequence is TGCGCCAGCAGCTTGTATACTTTCGAGGACACCGGGGAGCTGTTTTTT. It yields the protein CASSLYTFEDTGELFF.

As regards this clonotype: This sequence is one base from a far larger clone and is likely a read error. The chain employs TRBV12-3 or TRBV12-4 and TRBJ1-5; D perhaps matches TRBD1 (5 bases). Trimming shortened V by 8 bases and J by 6 bases, and 14 bases separated the two germline ends. CDR3 length equals 13 residues. The CDR3 sequence is CASRQGRAQPQHF. The DNA for the CDR3 is TGTGCCAGCCGTCAGGGCCGAGCTCAGCCCCAGCATTTT.

V and J are TRBV14 and TRBJ1-2; TRBD1 might be the D (5 bases). CDR3 size: 14 residues. Germline loops: CDR1 SGHDN, CDR2 FVKESK. Trimming took 4 bases from V and 7 from J, leaving 16 bases between them. CDR3 bases: TGTGCCAGCAGCCCACAGGTTTGGGGCGGTGGCTACACCTTC. Translation: CASSPQVWGGGYTF.

This chain links TRBV19 with TRBJ1-5; D ambiguous. CDR3 length: 13 amino acids. V was clipped by 5 bases and J by 3 bases, with 8 bases between them. In germline, CDR1 is LNHDA, CDR2 SQIVND (reference sequence). The CDR3 is CASSAGINQPQHF. The CDR3 DNA reads TGTGCCAGTAGTGCGGGGATCAATCAGCCCCAGCATTTT.

The J gene is TRBJ1-1, the V gene TRBV19; no reliable D call. V lost 2 bases and J 10 bases, leaving 14 bases between the germline ends. Germline CDR1 LNHDA, CDR2 SQIVND (reference sequence). This CDR3 contains 13 residues. CDR3 amino acids: CASSIKGAPRAFF. The CDR3 DNA sequence: TGTGCCAGTAGTATAAAAGGCGCACCGCGAGCTTTCTTT.

This clonotype was observed many times. V and J are TRBV2 and TRBJ2-5; D not certain. V lost 7 bases and J lost 2, with 11 bases in between. Germline-derived CDR1 and CDR2 are SNHLY and FYNNEI. There are 13 residues in the CDR3. The CDR3 DNA reads as TGTGCCAGCACCAGAGACATACAAGAGACCCAGTACTTC. Encoded protein: CASTRDIQETQYF.

This rearrangement joins TRBV29-1 to TRBJ1-1; 7 bases line up with TRBD1. Germline values: CDR1 SQVTM, CDR2 ANQGSEA. V shed 1 base, J shed 11 bases, and the junction held 10 bases outside the gene matches. The CDR3 consists of 13 residues. The CDR3 DNA is TGCAGCGTTGAAGCAGTGCAGGGGGGGCTGGCTTTCTTT. Protein product: CSVEAVQGGLAFF.

This clonotype was seen at least ten times. An end of the junction differs from the germline gene, which may be a read error. The CDR3 DNA sequence: TGTGCCAGCAGCTTAGGACACGGGAACACTGAAGCTTTCTTT. This encodes CASSLGHGNTEAFF. This chain joins TRBV5-1 and TRBJ1-1, with a possible D match to TRBD1 (5 bases). CDR1 is SGHRS, CDR2 YFSETQ, per germline. This CDR3 spans 14 amino acids.

This clonotype appeared many times. The genes are TRBV7-3 and TRBJ2-1; the D is unclear. The DNA end is more similar to TRBJ2-5, so the J call may be wrong. This CDR3 contains 13 residues. Germline CDR1 and CDR2: SGHTA and FQGTGA. The CDR3 region has the DNA TGTGCCAGCAGCTTAACGTTAGGGCAGACCCAGTACTTC. It encodes CASSLTLGQTQYF.

This clonotype was detected only a few times. The genes are TRBV20-1 and TRBJ2-4, with 8 bases that match TRBD1. CDR1 and CDR2 from the germline V gene are DFQATT and SNEGSKA (reference sequence). This CDR3 has 17 residues. V shed 0 bases and J 6 bases; nucleotides not matched to a gene: 13. The CDR3 here is CSARDLRTGMVGNIQYF. CDR3 bases: TGCAGTGCTAGAGATTTGCGGACAGGGATGGTTGGAAACATTCAGTACTTC.

The V gene is TRBV14, the J gene TRBJ2-2; 10 positions agree with TRBD2. J lost 5 bases, V lost 3 bases, and 6 bases had no gene match. Germline lookup yields CDR1 SGHDN and CDR2 FVKESK. The CDR3 loop spans 16 amino acids. This chain's CDR3 is CASSQVAGGGTGELFF. The CDR3 region has the DNA TGTGCCAGCAGCCAGGTAGCGGGAGGCGGTACCGGGGAGCTGTTTTTT.

This clonotype was seen many times. The chain joins TRBV12-3 or TRBV12-4 to TRBJ1-5; 7 bases align to TRBD1. The CDR3 is 14 amino acids. Trimming took 6 bases from V and 7 from J; bases not matched to a gene: 9. As DNA, the CDR3 is TGTGCCAGCAGCTACACAGGGGCTGAACAGCCCCAGCATTTT. Protein: CASSYTGAEQPQHF.

V and J are TRBV19 and TRBJ1-1; TRBD1 might be the D (5 bases). CDR1 LNHDA and CDR2 SQIVND come from the germline V gene (reference sequence). This CDR3 is built from 13 residues. V was trimmed by 1 base and J by 6 bases, leaving 9 bases between them. The CDR3 sequence: CASSIGGWAEAFF. CDR3 coding DNA: TGTGCCAGTAGTATAGGGGGGTGGGCTGAAGCTTTCTTT.

The V gene is TRBV19, the J gene TRBJ1-1; 10 bases match TRBD1. The CDR3 runs 15 residues. Germline loops: CDR1 LNHDA, CDR2 SQIVND (reference sequence). V lost 3 bases and J lost 4; bases outside the gene matches: 5. CDR3 in amino acids: CASSMGQGQVTEAFF. The CDR3 DNA is TGTGCCAGTAGTATGGGACAGGGGCAAGTCACTGAAGCTTTCTTT. The full variable domain, with the rest looked up from reference TRBV19 and TRBJ1-1, is DGGITQSPKYLFRKEGQNVTLSCEQNLNHDAMYWYRQDPGQGLRLIYYSQIVNDFQKGDIAEGYSVSREKKESFPLTVTSAQKNPTAFYLCASSMGQGQVTEAFFGQGTRLTVV.

The chain recombines TRBV5-1 with TRBJ2-5; 10 nucleotides align to TRBD1. The CDR3 runs to 14 residues. V trimming: 4 bases; J trimming: 5 bases; junction bases outside the gene matches: 5. Germline CDR1 and CDR2: SGHRS and YFSETQ. The CDR3 nucleotides read TGCGCCAGCAGCGCGGGGACAGGGGTCGAGACCCAGTACTTC. Its translation is CASSAGTGVETQYF. The full variable domain, completed using reference TRBV5-1 and TRBJ2-5, is KAGVTQTPRYLIKTRGQQVTLSCSPISGHRSVSWYQQTPGQGLQFLFEYFSETQRNKGNFPGRFSGRQFSNSRSEMNVSTLELGDSALYLCASSAGTGVETQYFGPGTRLLVL.

This clonotype was detected many times. The chain couples TRBV28 to TRBJ1-1; no clear D gene. V lost 5 bases, J lost 2 bases, and 18 bases lay in between. The CDR3 runs 16 residues. Germline CDR1 reads MDHEN; CDR2 reads SYDVKM. CDR3 in DNA: TGTGCCAGCAGTCCCGTGGTGGGGAGAGATAACACTGAAGCTTTCTTT. As protein: CASSPVVGRDNTEAFF.

This clonotype was seen only a few times. This chain connects TRBV11-2 to TRBJ2-1, with D uncertain. The CDR3 is 14 residues long. V gave up 0 bases and J gave up 5 bases, with 8 bases separating them. The germline V gene encodes CDR1 SGHAT and CDR2 FQNNGV. CDR3 protein: CASSLEAADNEQFF. DNA for the CDR3: TGTGCCAGCAGCTTAGAGGCGGCGGACAATGAGCAGTTCTTC.

This clonotype came up a few times. The chain joins TRBV20-1 to TRBJ1-5; maybe TRBD1 (5 bases). CDR1 and CDR2 from the germline V gene are DFQATT and SNEGSKA (reference sequence). The V end was cut by 1 base, the J end by 7 bases, with 17 bases between. This CDR3 contains 15 residues. The CDR3 DNA is TGCAGTGCTAGAGGCGCCTCGGGGGGGAGCCAGCCCCAGCATTTT. Protein sequence: CSARGASGGSQPQHF.

Notes on this clonotype: Only one base separates this from a far larger clonotype, so it likely reflects a read error. This chain links TRBV10-3 with TRBJ2-1; 13 nucleotides align to TRBD2. Per the germline V gene, CDR1 is ENHRY and CDR2 is SYGVKD. Germline trimming cut 6 bases from V and 10 bases from J; bases unmatched to any gene: 18. The CDR3 length is 18 residues. CDR3 in DNA: TGTGCCATCAGCGGATCCGGGACTAGCGGGACGAGTCCCTACGAGCAGTTCTTC. It is translated as CAISGSGTSGTSPYEQFF.

There are a few counts of this clonotype. The chain uses TRBV30 and TRBJ1-2, with D possibly TRBD1 on 6 matching bases. The CDR3 loop spans 14 amino acids. V shed 0 bases and J shed 2 bases, with 10 bases lying between them. Germline lookup yields CDR1 GTSNPN and CDR2 SVGIG (reference sequence). The CDR3 sequence is CAWSVGAGNYGYTF. The CDR3 nucleotides are TGTGCCTGGAGTGTGGGGGCGGGGAACTATGGCTACACCTTC.

The chain links TRBV7-9 to TRBJ2-2, with TRBD1 identical over 10 bases. This CDR3 has 19 amino acids. With V trimmed by 4 bases and J by 3 bases, 14 bases remained unmatched. The germline gives CDR1 SEHNR, CDR2 FQNEAQ (reference sequence). CDR3 region: CASSSGTGVYWSDTGELFF. CDR3 bases: TGTGCCAGCAGCTCCGGGACAGGGGTGTATTGGTCGGACACCGGGGAGCTGTTTTTT. The full variable domain, rest sourced from reference TRBV7-9 and TRBJ2-2, is DTGVSQNPRHKITKRGQNVTFRCDPISEHNRLYWYRQTLGQGPEFLTYFQNEAQLEKSRLLSDRFSAERPKGSFSTLEIQRTEQGDSAMYLCASSSGTGVYWSDTGELFFGEGSRLTVL.